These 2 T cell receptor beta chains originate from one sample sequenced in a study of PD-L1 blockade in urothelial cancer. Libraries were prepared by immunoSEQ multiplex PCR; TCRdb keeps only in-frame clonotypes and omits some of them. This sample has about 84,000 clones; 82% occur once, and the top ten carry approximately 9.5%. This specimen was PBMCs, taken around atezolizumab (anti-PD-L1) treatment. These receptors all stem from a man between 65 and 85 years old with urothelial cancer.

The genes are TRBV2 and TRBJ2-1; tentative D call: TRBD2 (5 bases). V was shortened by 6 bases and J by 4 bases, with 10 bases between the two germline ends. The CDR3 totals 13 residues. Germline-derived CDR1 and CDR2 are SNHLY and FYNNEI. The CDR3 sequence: CASRPLAYNEQFF. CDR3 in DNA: TGTGCCAGCAGACCCCTAGCTTACAATGAGCAGTTCTTC.

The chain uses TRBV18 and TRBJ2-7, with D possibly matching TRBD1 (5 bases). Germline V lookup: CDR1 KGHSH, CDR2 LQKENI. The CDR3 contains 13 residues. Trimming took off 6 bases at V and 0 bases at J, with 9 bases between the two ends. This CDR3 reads CASSQGHSYEQYF. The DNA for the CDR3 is TGTGCCAGCTCCCAGGGCCACTCCTACGAGCAGTACTTC.